Following are 11 T cell receptor beta chains from one sample sequenced in a study of T cell responses to AZD1222 COVID-19 vaccine (dated by TCRdb to about 2021). What the time point label conveys for this sample: about 28 days (+/-7) after the second vaccine dose. Receptor libraries were prepared by the immunoSEQ multiplex PCR assay. TCRdb mirrors the immuneACCESS table, restricted to in-frame sequences. Some clones are absent from its copies; in checked studies, under half trace to an unresolved V gene, and the reason for the others is unknown. The sample contains roughly 99,000 clones, more than 85% of them found a single time. Clones ranked in the top ten supply just over 8% of the sample. The source was peripheral blood, collected 28 days after the second AZD1222 dose. These receptors were taken from an adult who received the AZD1222 COVID-19 vaccine.

This chain links TRBV7-9 with TRBJ2-1, with 14 bases matching TRBD2. Germline values: CDR1 SEHNR, CDR2 FQNEAQ (reference sequence). CDR3 length equals 15 residues. The J segment lost 10 bases and the V segment lost 3 bases, leaving 5 bases of the junction unmatched. The DNA for the CDR3 is TGTGCCAGCAGCTTGGGACTAGCGGGGGTAGACGAGCAGTTCTTC. Translation: CASSLGLAGVDEQFF. The full variable domain, rest sourced from reference TRBV7-9 and TRBJ2-1, is DTGVSQNPRHKITKRGQNVTFRCDPISEHNRLYWYRQTLGQGPEFLTYFQNEAQLEKSRLLSDRFSAERPKGSFSTLEIQRTEQGDSAMYLCASSLGLAGVDEQFFGPGTRLTVL.

This clone was observed a single time. The chain joins TRBV24-1 to TRBJ1-1, with D hard to call. Between the trimmed V and J ends, which lost 5 bases and 1 base, there was a span of 4 bases. The CDR3 totals 12 residues. Germline loops: CDR1 KGHDR, CDR2 SFDVKD. CDR3 sequence: CATSGTNTEAFF. The CDR3 DNA follows: TGTGCCACCAGTGGAACGAACACTGAAGCTTTCTTT.

This chain uses TRBV10-2 with TRBJ2-2; the match to TRBD2 covers 8 bases. J lost 6 bases, V lost 7 bases, and 4 bases had no gene match. The CDR3 has 13 amino acids. Germline loops: CDR1 WSHSY, CDR2 SAAADI. The CDR3 DNA reads as TGCGCCAGCACCTCGGGGGGGGCCGGGGAGCTGTTTTTT. It translates to CASTSGGAGELFF.

The chain has TRBV6-2 or TRBV6-3 and TRBJ2-1; 10 bases map to TRBD2. Per germline, CDR1 MNHEY and CDR2 SVGEGT. The CDR3 has 19 residues. The V segment lost 2 bases and the J segment 6 bases; nucleotides outside the gene matches: 16. Here the CDR3 reads CASSYPYRTSGYDSNEQFF. The CDR3 region has the DNA TGTGCCAGCAGTTACCCATATAGGACTAGCGGATACGACTCCAATGAGCAGTTCTTC.

The chain joins TRBV4-2 to TRBJ1-2; no reliable D call. V dropped 4 bases and J dropped 4 bases, with 13 bases sitting between them. Germline lookup yields CDR1 LGHNA and CDR2 YNFKEQ. CDR3 length: 14 amino acids. The CDR3 nucleotides are TGTGCCAGCAGCCCCCCCGCAGTCACCTATGGCTACACCTTC. It yields the protein CASSPPAVTYGYTF.

The gene calls are TRBV11-2 and TRBJ2-6; no reliable D call. Trimming stripped 0 bases from V and 1 base from J, with 4 bases between. The V gene's germline CDR1 is SGHAT and CDR2 FQNNGV. The CDR3 consists of 15 residues. Here the CDR3 reads CASSLERSGANVLTF. The DNA for the CDR3 is TGTGCCAGCAGCTTAGAGCGATCTGGGGCCAACGTCCTGACTTTC.

V gene TRBV4-1 combines with J gene TRBJ1-4; TRBD1 matches 8 bases. The CDR3 runs 16 residues. The germline CDR1 and CDR2 sequences are MGHRA and YSYEKL. V lost 3 bases to trimming and J lost 6 bases; unmatched junction nucleotides: 9. CDR3 region: CASSQGWGQEYEKLFF. The CDR3 DNA follows: TGCGCCAGCAGCCAGGGTTGGGGACAGGAGTATGAAAAACTGTTTTTT.

The chain recombines TRBV6-5 with TRBJ2-1; D not certain. Trimming removed 4 bases at V and 6 bases at J, with 13 bases between. The germline gives CDR1 MNHEY, CDR2 SVGAGI. The CDR3 spans 14 residues. CDR3 loop: CASSSRTQRNEQFF. The CDR3 DNA follows: TGTGCCAGCAGTTCTCGGACCCAACGCAATGAGCAGTTCTTC.

V is TRBV9 and J is TRBJ2-3, with 10 bases that match TRBD2. Looked up from germline, CDR1 is SGDLS and CDR2 is YYNGEE. Losses at the gene ends were 4 bases for V and 3 bases for J; bases not matched to a gene: 5. The CDR3 has 15 amino acids. The CDR3 coding sequence is TGTGCCAGCAGCCCCCCTAGCGGGAGAACAGATACGCAGTATTTT. This translates into CASSPPSGRTDTQYF.

The CDR3 coding sequence is TGCGCCAGCAGCTTGGTAGGGAACCAAGAGACCCAGTACTTC. This codes for CASSLVGNQETQYF. This chain joins TRBV5-1 and TRBJ2-5; the D is unclear. The CDR3 extends over 14 amino acids. Trimming removed 0 bases at V and 0 bases at J, with 6 bases between. Germline V gene data show CDR1 as SGHRS and CDR2 as YFSETQ.

The chain joins TRBV5-6 to TRBJ1-2; no firm D call. CDR1 and CDR2 from the germline V gene are SGHDT and YYEEEE. The CDR3 extends over 13 amino acids. The V end lost 2 bases, the J end lost 0 bases, and 5 bases lay between the germline ends. This CDR3 reads CASSFGTNYGYTF. The CDR3 nucleotides are TGTGCCAGCAGCTTCGGTACTAACTATGGCTACACCTTC.